This T cell receptor (beta chain) was captured in a study of blood T cell repertoires in COVID-19. TCRdb's copy holds only in-frame clones and misses some; the assay was immunoSEQ multiplex PCR. The sample records some 150,000 clones, roughly 86% being singletons. Germline CDR1 is MNHEY and CDR2 is SVGAGI. J gave up 5 bases and V 4 bases, and 4 bases lay outside the gene matches. CDR3 length: 13 amino acids. The source is an older woman with acute or convalescent COVID-19. The source material was peripheral blood. The chain carries TRBV6-5 and TRBJ2-7; 8 bases map to TRBD1. The CDR3 nucleotides read TGTGCCAGCAGTTTGGACAGGGTCAACGAGCAGTACTTC. It translates to CASSLDRVNEQYF.